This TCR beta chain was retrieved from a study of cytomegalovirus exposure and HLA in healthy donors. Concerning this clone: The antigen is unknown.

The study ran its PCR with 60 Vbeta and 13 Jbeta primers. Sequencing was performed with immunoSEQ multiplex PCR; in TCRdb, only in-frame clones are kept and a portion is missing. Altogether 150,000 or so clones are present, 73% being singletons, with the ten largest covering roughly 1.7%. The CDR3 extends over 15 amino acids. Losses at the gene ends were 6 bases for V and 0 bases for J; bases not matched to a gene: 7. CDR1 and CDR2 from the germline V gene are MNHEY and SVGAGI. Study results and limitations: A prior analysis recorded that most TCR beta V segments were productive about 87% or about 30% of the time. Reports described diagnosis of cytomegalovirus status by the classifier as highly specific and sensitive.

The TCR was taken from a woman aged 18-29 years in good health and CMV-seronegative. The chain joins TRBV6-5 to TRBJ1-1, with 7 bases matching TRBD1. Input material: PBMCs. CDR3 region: CASRIRQGMNTEAFF. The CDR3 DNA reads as TGTGCCAGCAGAATAAGACAGGGTATGAACACTGAAGCTTTCTTT.